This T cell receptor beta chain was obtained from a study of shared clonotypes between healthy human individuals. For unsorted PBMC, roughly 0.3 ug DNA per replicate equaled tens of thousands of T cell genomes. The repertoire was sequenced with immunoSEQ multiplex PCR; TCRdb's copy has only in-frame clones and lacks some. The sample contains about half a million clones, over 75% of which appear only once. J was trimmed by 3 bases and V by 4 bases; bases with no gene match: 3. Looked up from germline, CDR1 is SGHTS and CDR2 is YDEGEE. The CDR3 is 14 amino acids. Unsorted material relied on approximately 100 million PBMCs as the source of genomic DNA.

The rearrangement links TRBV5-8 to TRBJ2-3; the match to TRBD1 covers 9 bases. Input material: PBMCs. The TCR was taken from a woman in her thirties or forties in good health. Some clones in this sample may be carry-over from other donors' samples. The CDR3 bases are TGTGCCAGCAGCCTCGACAGGGGGACAGATACGCAGTATTTT. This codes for CASSLDRGTDTQYF.